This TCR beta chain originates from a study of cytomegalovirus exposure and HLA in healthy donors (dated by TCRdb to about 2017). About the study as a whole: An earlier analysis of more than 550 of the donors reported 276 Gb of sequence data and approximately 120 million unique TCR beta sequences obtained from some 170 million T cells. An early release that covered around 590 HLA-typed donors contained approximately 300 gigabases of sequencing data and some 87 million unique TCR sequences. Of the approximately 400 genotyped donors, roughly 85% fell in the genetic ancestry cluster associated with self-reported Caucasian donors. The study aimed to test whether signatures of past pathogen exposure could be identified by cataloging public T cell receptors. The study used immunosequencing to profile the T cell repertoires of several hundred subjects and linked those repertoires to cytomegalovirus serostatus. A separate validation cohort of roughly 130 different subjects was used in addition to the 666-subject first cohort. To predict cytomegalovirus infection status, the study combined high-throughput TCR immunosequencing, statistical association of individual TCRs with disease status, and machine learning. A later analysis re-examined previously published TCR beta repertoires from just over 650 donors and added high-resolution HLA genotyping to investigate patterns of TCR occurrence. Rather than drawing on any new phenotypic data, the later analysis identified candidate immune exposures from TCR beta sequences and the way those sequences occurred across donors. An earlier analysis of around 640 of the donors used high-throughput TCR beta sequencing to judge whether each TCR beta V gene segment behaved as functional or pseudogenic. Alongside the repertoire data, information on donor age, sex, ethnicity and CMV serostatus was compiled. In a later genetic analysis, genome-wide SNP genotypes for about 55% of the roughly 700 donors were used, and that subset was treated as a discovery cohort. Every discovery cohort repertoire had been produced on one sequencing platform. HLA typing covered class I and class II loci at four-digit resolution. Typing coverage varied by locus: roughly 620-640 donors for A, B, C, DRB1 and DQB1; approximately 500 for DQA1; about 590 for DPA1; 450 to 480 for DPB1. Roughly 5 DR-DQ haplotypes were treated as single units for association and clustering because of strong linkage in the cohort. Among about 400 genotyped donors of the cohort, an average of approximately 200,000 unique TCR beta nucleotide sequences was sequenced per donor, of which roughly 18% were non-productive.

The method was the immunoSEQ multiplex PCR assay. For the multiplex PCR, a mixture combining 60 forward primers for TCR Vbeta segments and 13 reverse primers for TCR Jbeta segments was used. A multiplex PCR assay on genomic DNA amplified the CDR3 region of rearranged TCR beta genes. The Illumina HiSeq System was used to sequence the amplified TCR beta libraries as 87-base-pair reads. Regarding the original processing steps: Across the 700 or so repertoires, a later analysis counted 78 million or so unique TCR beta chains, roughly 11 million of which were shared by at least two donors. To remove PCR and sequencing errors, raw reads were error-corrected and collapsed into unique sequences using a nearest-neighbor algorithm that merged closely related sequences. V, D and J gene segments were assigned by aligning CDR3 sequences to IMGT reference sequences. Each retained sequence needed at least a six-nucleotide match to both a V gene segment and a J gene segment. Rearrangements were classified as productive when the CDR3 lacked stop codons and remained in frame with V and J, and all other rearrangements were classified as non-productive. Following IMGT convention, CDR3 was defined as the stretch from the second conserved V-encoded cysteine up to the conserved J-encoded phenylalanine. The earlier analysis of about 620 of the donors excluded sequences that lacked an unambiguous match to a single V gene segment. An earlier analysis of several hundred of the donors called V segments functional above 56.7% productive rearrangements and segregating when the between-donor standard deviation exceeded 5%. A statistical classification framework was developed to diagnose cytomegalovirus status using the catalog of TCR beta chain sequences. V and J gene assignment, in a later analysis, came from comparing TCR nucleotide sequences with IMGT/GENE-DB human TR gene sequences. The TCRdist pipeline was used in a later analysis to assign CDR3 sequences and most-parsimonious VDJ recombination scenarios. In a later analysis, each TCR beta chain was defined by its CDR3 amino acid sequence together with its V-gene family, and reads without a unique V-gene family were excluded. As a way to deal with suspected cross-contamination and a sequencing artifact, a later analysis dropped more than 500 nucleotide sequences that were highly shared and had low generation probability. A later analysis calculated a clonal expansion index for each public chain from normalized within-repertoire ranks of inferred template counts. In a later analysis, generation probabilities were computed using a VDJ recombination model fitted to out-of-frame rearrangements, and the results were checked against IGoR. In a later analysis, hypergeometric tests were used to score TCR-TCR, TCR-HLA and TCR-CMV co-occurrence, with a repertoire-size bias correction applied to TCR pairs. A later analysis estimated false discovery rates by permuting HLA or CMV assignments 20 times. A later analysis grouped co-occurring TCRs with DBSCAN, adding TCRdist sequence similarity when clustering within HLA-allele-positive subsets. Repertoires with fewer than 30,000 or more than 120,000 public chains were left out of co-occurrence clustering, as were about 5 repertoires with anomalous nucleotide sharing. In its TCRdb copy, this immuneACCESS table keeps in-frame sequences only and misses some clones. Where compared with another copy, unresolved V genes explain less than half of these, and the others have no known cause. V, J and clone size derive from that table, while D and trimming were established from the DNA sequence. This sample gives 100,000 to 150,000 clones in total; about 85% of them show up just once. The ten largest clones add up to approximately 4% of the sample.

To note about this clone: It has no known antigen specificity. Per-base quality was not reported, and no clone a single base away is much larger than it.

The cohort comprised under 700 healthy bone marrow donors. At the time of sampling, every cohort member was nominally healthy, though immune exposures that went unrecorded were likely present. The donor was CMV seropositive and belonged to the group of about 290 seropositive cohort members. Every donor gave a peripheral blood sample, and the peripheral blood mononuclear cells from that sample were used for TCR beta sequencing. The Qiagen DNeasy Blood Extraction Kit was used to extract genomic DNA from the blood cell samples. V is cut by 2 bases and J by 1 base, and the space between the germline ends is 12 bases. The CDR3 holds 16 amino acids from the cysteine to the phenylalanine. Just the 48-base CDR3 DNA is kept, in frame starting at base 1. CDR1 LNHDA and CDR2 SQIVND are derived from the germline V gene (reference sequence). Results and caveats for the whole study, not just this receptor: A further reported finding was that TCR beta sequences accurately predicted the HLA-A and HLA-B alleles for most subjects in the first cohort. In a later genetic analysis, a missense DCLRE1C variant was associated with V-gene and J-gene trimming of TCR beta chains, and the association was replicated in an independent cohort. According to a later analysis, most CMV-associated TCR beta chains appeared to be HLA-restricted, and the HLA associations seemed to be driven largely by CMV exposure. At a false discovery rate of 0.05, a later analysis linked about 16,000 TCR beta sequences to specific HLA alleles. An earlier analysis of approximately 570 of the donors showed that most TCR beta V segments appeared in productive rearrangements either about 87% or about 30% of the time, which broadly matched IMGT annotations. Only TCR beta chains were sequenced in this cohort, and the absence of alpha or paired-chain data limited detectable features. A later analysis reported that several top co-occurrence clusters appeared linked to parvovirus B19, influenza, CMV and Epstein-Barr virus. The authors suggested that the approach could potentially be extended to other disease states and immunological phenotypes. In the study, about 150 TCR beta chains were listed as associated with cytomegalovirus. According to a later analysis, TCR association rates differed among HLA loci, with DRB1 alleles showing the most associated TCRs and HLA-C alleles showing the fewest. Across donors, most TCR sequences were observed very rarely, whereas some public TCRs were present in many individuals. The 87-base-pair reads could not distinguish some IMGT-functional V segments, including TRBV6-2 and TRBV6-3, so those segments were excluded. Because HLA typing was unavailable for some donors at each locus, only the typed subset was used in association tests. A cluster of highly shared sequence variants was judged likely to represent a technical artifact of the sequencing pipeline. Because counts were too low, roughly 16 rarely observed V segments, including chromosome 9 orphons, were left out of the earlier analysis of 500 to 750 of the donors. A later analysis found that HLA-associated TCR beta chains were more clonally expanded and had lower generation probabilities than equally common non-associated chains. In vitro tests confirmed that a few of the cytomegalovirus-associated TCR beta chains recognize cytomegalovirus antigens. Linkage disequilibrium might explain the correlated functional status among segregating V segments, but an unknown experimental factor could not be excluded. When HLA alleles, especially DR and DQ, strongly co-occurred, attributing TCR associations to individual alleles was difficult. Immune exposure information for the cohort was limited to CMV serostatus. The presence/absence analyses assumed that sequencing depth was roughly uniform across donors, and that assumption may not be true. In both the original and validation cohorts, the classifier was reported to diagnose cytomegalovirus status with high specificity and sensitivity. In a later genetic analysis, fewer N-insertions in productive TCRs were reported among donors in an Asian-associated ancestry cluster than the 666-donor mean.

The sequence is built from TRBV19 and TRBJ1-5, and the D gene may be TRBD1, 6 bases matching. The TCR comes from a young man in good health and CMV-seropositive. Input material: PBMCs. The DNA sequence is TGTGCCAGTAGTATAAGGCAGGGGCGAAGCAATCAGCCCCAGCATTTT. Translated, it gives CASSIRQGRSNQPQHF. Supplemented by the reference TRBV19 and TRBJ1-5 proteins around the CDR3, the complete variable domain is DGGITQSPKYLFRKEGQNVTLSCEQNLNHDAMYWYRQDPGQGLRLIYYSQIVNDFQKGDIAEGYSVSREKKESFPLTVTSAQKNPTAFYLCASSIRQGRSNQPQHFGDGTRLSIL.